This T cell receptor beta chain is from a study of regulatory T cells in long-lasting Graves disease. Stated time point: newly diagnosed GD, antithyroid drugs for less than 3 months. Scientists built the TCR library using RNA that was extracted from PBMCs. Relying on iRepertoire HTBI primers and Arm-PCR of CDR3 regions, the team built TCR beta libraries. TCRdb re-called the multiplex PCR reads through MiXCR, storing one row per CDR3 protein. The sample contains approximately 540,000 distinct CDR3 sequences, around 12% of which appear only once. This clonotype occurred many times. CDR3 length equals 14 residues. V lost 3 bases, J lost 7 bases, and 16 bases lay in between. Germline V CDR1 and CDR2: SGHTA, FQGNSA. Another study also made use of these data, one on T cells in Graves' hyperthyroidism and ophthalmopathy.

Sequenced material: peripheral blood mononuclear cells (PBMCs), taken at new diagnosis, from a patient treated with antithyroid drugs. The clonotype was recovered from a woman aged 25 to 39 with Graves disease. The J gene is TRBJ2-7, the V gene TRBV7-2; D tentatively fits TRBD1 or TRBD2 (5 bases each). The DNA for the CDR3 is TGTGCCAGCAGCTTCACCGGGACGACGAGGGAGCAGTACTTC. Translated, it gives CASSFTGTTREQYF.